The 17 T cell receptor beta chains in this list originate from one sample, sequenced in a study of blood T cell repertoires in COVID-19. This table comes from immunoSEQ multiplex PCR, and its TCRdb copy is limited to in-frame clones, with some not included. The sample holds 250,000 or so clones, 88% seen once. Sequenced sample: PBMCs or T cells enriched from blood (not recorded which). Receptors were obtained from a woman in her thirties or forties who had been exposed to COVID-19.

The chain recombines TRBV7-9 with TRBJ2-1, with a possible D match to TRBD1 (6 bases). The CDR3 is made up of 13 amino acids. In germline, CDR1 is SEHNR, CDR2 FQNEAQ (reference sequence). V was shortened by 6 bases and J by 4 bases, with 10 bases between the two germline ends. Written as DNA, the CDR3 is TGTGCCAGCAGACCGGACAGATACAATGAGCAGTTCTTC. The encoded protein is CASRPDRYNEQFF.

The chain employs TRBV6-5 and TRBJ1-1, with 9 bases fitting TRBD1. Looked up from germline, CDR1 is MNHEY and CDR2 is SVGAGI. Unmatched junction bases numbered 11, after V lost 6 bases and J lost 9 bases. The CDR3 covers 14 residues. The CDR3, as DNA: TGTGCCAGCAGACGGGGGACAGGGTCGACCCAAGCTTTCTTT. It translates to CASRRGTGSTQAFF.

J is TRBJ1-1 and V is TRBV6-5; D not certain. The V gene's germline CDR1 is MNHEY and CDR2 SVGAGI. The V and J ends lost 0 bases and 2 bases respectively, with 7 bases between them. This CDR3 region has 14 residues. The CDR3 reads CASSYSAINTEAFF. For the CDR3, the DNA is TGTGCCAGCAGTTACTCGGCAATCAACACTGAAGCTTTCTTT.

The chain combines TRBV18 with TRBJ2-5, with a possible D match to TRBD2 (5 bases). Germline CDR1 KGHSH, CDR2 LQKENI. V was cut by 10 bases and J by 2 bases, with 14 bases left in between. This CDR3 region has 13 residues. The CDR3, as DNA: TGTGCCACCCGGGGAAATACTCAAGAGACCCAGTACTTC. It codes for CATRGNTQETQYF.

For the CDR3, the DNA is TGTGCCAGCAGTCCCACAGGGATTTGGAGCCTACTGTTTTTT. As protein: CASSPTGIWSLLFF. The chain couples TRBV27 to TRBJ1-4; a possible D gene is TRBD1 (6 bases). Trimming took off 5 bases at V and 13 bases at J, with 20 bases between the two ends. CDR1 and CDR2 (germline): MNHEY, SMNVEV (reference sequence). The CDR3 totals 14 residues. Variable domain in full (rest from reference TRBV27 and TRBJ1-4): EAQVTQNPRYLITVTGKKLTVTCSQNMNHEYMSWYRQDPGLGLRQIYYSMNVEVTDKGDVPEGYKVSRKEKRNFPLILESPSPNQTSLYFCASSPTGIWSLLFFGSGTQLSVL.

This chain uses TRBV3-1 (or the pseudogene TRBV3-2) with TRBJ2-3; 10 bases match TRBD2. The CDR3 is 16 amino acids. V lost 4 bases and J lost 1; bases outside the gene matches: 5. Germline lookup yields CDR1 LGHDT and CDR2 YNNKEL (reference sequence). For the CDR3, the DNA is TGTGCCAGCAGCCGAGCTAGCGGGGGTCGCACAGATACGCAGTATTTT. Amino acid sequence: CASSRASGGRTDTQYF.

The chain employs TRBV2 and TRBJ1-2, with D perhaps matching TRBD1 (6 bases). With 0 bases removed from V and 5 bases from J, the gap between germline ends came to 10 bases. The CDR3 is 14 amino acids. Looked up from germline, CDR1 is SNHLY and CDR2 is FYNNEI. CDR3 in amino acids: CASSEAGARYGYTF. The CDR3, as DNA: TGTGCCAGCAGTGAAGCGGGGGCAAGGTATGGCTACACCTTC.

The chain uses TRBV14 and TRBJ2-5; TRBD2 aligns across 8 bases. Germline V gives CDR1 SGHDN, CDR2 FVKESK. The ends lost 5 bases at V and 5 bases at J; junction bases unmatched: 10. This CDR3 region has 15 residues. This chain's CDR3 is CASSSGREGRETQYF. The CDR3 nucleotides read TGTGCCAGCAGCTCCGGACGGGAGGGGAGGGAGACCCAGTACTTC.

The chain combines TRBV24-1 with TRBJ1-2; the D gene is possibly TRBD1 (6 bases). Trimming shortened V by 3 bases and J by 8 bases, and 12 bases separated the two germline ends. CDR1 is KGHDR, CDR2 SFDVKD, per germline. There are 13 residues in the CDR3. CDR3 region: CATSDNRDRGYTF. The DNA of the CDR3 is TGTGCCACCAGTGATAACAGGGACCGGGGCTACACCTTC.

The genes are TRBV11-2 and TRBJ2-1; D remains ambiguous. V lost 5 bases and J lost 10, with 15 bases in between. CDR3 length equals 13 residues. Germline CDR1 reads SGHAT; CDR2 reads FQNNGV. The CDR3 loop is CASSHVRLREQFF. The CDR3 nucleotides are TGTGCCAGCAGCCATGTTCGTCTACGGGAGCAGTTCTTC.

This sequence joins TRBV27 and TRBJ1-1; no clear D. V lost 2 bases and J lost 0, with 13 bases in between. Per germline, CDR1 MNHEY and CDR2 SMNVEV (reference sequence). There are 16 residues in the CDR3. CDR3 sequence (DNA): TGTGCCAGCAGTTTACAACGTCAGTTGATGAACACTGAAGCTTTCTTT. Its translation: CASSLQRQLMNTEAFF.

CDR3 sequence (DNA): TGTGCCAGCAGTAGGGGACTAGCGGACAATGAGCAGTTCTTC. Translated: CASSRGLADNEQFF. The chain employs TRBV6-5 and TRBJ2-1, with TRBD2 identical over 11 bases. The J segment lost 5 bases and the V segment lost 5 bases, leaving 2 bases of the junction unmatched. Germline V lookup: CDR1 MNHEY, CDR2 SVGAGI. CDR3 length: 14 amino acids.

The rearrangement joins TRBV7-6 to TRBJ1-4, with D possibly being TRBD1 (5 bases). The CDR3 covers 15 residues. Trimming took 1 base from V and 7 from J, leaving 13 bases between them. CDR1 and CDR2 from the germline V gene are SGHVS and FNYEAQ. CDR3 residues: CASSLVGGLGEKLFF. The CDR3 region has the DNA TGTGCCAGCAGCTTAGTTGGGGGGTTGGGTGAAAAACTGTTTTTT.

The gene calls are TRBV18 and TRBJ1-5; the D gene is possibly TRBD1 (6 bases). This CDR3 has 14 residues. Trimming stripped 6 bases from V and 5 bases from J, with 14 bases between. In germline, CDR1 is KGHSH, CDR2 LQKENI. The CDR3 reads CASSPSGVYQPQHF. CDR3 DNA: TGTGCCAGCTCCCCTTCAGGGGTCTATCAGCCCCAGCATTTT.

The gene calls are TRBV3-1 (or the pseudogene TRBV3-2) and TRBJ1-3; 7 positions match TRBD1. The CDR3 runs to 17 residues. Germline V CDR1 and CDR2: LGHDT, YNNKEL (reference sequence). The ends lost 4 bases at V and 1 base at J; junction bases unmatched: 10. CDR3: CASSLRGTVGSGNTIYF. The CDR3 nucleotides read TGTGCCAGCAGCCTACGGGGGACAGTTGGTTCTGGAAACACCATATATTTT.

The chain joins TRBV6-1 to TRBJ2-7; D ambiguous. Germline assignment: CDR1 MNHNS and CDR2 SASEGT. The CDR3 loop spans 13 amino acids. V lost 1 base to trimming and J lost 0 bases, with 4 bases between them. The CDR3 nucleotides read TGTGCCAGCAGTGAAGACAGCTCCTACGAGCAGTACTTC. Translated, it gives CASSEDSSYEQYF.

J is TRBJ2-3 and V is TRBV7-2; TRBD2 matches 8 bases. The CDR3 length is 17 residues. V lost 2 bases and J lost 0; bases outside the gene matches: 7. Germline V gene sequence: CDR1 SGHTA, CDR2 FQGNSA. Written as DNA, the CDR3 is TGTGCCAGCAGCTTAAGAGCGGGGGTCGCTAGCACAGATACGCAGTATTTT. This translates into CASSLRAGVASTDTQYF. The complete variable domain, with remaining parts taken from reference TRBV7-2 and TRBJ2-3, reads GAGVSQSPSNKVTEKGKDVELRCDPISGHTALYWYRQSLGQGLEFLIYFQGNSAPDKSGLPSDRFSAERTGGSVSTLTIQRTQQEDSAVYLCASSLRAGVASTDTQYFGPGTRLTVL.